These 25 T cell receptor beta chains were sequenced from one sample in a study of Ad26.COV2.S vaccination and SARS-CoV-2 variants (TCRdb year 2021). The library was prepared using the immunoSEQ multiplex PCR assay. TCRdb's version of the immuneACCESS table is confined to in-frame rearrangements and falls short of the full clone set. An unresolved V gene accounts for under half of the shortfall where checked; the remainder is of unknown origin. This sample is represented by approximately 400,000 clones; 92% of them were singletons. The ten largest clones represent 3.9% of the sample. What this sample's time point label stands for: individuals recovered from natural SARS-CoV-2 infection. The sample in question was peripheral blood, obtained after recovery from COVID-19. Receptors originate from a human donor who had recovered from COVID-19.

J is TRBJ1-3 and V is TRBV11-2, with D uncertain. Germline V gene data show CDR1 as SGHAT and CDR2 as FQNNGV. The CDR3 length is 15 residues. V lost 4 bases and J lost 0, with 10 bases in between. CDR3 region: CASSSGLYSGNTIYF. The CDR3, as DNA: TGTGCCAGCAGCTCAGGTCTTTACTCTGGAAACACCATATATTTT.

The rearrangement links TRBV15 to TRBJ2-4; no clear D gene. This CDR3 is built from 13 residues. Deletions cut 3 bases from V and 8 bases from J, with 11 bases between. CDR1 is LNHNV and CDR2 is YYDKDF in the germline V gene (reference sequence). The CDR3 here is CATSRILVDIQYF. CDR3 coding DNA: TGTGCCACCAGCAGGATATTGGTCGACATTCAGTACTTC.

This chain links TRBV5-5 with TRBJ1-5, with a tentative D call TRBD1 (5 bases). The CDR3 spans 16 residues. From germline, CDR1 is SGHKS and CDR2 YYEKEE (reference sequence). V was trimmed by 4 bases and J by 0 bases, leaving 14 bases between them. The CDR3 region is CASSRVGDGSNQPQHF. CDR3 DNA sequence: TGTGCCAGCAGCCGGGTGGGGGATGGTAGCAATCAGCCCCAGCATTTT.

This clone has a single count. CDR3: CASSVTGYGYTF. CDR3 nucleotides: TGTGCCAGCAGCGTAACAGGGTATGGCTACACCTTC. The V and J genes are TRBV9 and TRBJ1-2, with D possibly matching TRBD1 (6 bases). The CDR3 has 12 amino acids. Germline V gives CDR1 SGDLS, CDR2 YYNGEE. Between the trimmed V and J ends, which lost 1 base and 5 bases, there was a span of 6 bases.

This chain uses TRBV7-9 with TRBJ2-7; 10 bases are a match to TRBD1. With 4 bases clipped from V and 4 bases from J, the junction kept 7 bases outside the gene matches. CDR3 length: 15 residues. Germline-derived CDR1 and CDR2 are SEHNR and FQNEAQ (reference sequence). In nucleotides, the CDR3 is TGTGCCAGCAGCTCCGCTCCGGGACAGGGGTACGAGCAGTACTTC. This codes for CASSSAPGQGYEQYF.

The chain recombines TRBV7-9 with TRBJ1-6; D gene ambiguous. Trimming left V 3 bases short and J 7 bases short, with 10 bases between. Germline CDR1 and CDR2: SEHNR and FQNEAQ (reference sequence). This CDR3 has 14 amino acids. The CDR3: CASSLRVGNSPLHF. CDR3 nucleotide sequence: TGTGCCAGCAGCTTGAGGGTGGGGAATTCACCCCTCCACTTT.

The chain has TRBV6-5 and TRBJ1-4; 7 bases are shared with TRBD1. The CDR3 is 14 amino acids. Germline trimming cut 6 bases from V and 1 base from J; bases unmatched to any gene: 2. In germline, CDR1 is MNHEY, CDR2 SVGAGI. The CDR3 sequence is CASSNRGTNEKLFF. DNA for the CDR3: TGTGCCAGCAGCAACAGGGGAACTAATGAAAAACTGTTTTTT.

As for this clone: Other DNA sequences in this specimen translate into the identical CDR3. V usage is TRBV6-5 and J usage is TRBJ2-3; no clear D gene. Trimming removed 4 bases at V and 4 bases at J, with 6 bases between. CDR3 length equals 12 residues. Looked up from germline, CDR1 is MNHEY and CDR2 is SVGAGI. CDR3 in DNA: TGTGCCAGCAGTTCGACTGCAGATACGCAGTATTTT. Translated: CASSSTADTQYF.

V gene TRBV9 combines with J gene TRBJ2-3; 14 positions match TRBD2. The CDR3 runs 16 residues. Germline CDR1 and CDR2: SGDLS and YYNGEE. V gave up 0 bases and J gave up 5 bases; unmatched junction bases: 2. The CDR3 DNA reads TGTGCCAGCAGCGTAGGACTAGCGGGGGGGCGAGATACGCAGTATTTT. Its translation: CASSVGLAGGRDTQYF.

In DNA, the CDR3 is TGTGCCAGCAGCTGGCAGGACACTGAAGCTTTCTTT. Translated, it gives CASSWQDTEAFF. The chain recombines TRBV7-9 with TRBJ1-1; D unclear. This CDR3 is 12 amino acids long. CDR1 is SEHNR, CDR2 FQNEAQ, per germline (reference sequence). V lost 4 bases and J 3 bases, leaving 6 bases between the germline ends. The variable domain in full, completed from reference TRBV7-9 and TRBJ1-1, reads DTGVSQNPRHKITKRGQNVTFRCDPISEHNRLYWYRQTLGQGPEFLTYFQNEAQLEKSRLLSDRFSAERPKGSFSTLEIQRTEQGDSAMYLCASSWQDTEAFFGQGTRLTVV.

This chain uses TRBV7-8 with TRBJ1-5; D not certain. In germline, CDR1 is SGHVS, CDR2 FQNEAQ. Trimming cost V 2 bases and J 2 bases, with 16 bases left between them. This CDR3 is 17 amino acids long. DNA of the CDR3: TGTGCCAGCAGCTTAAGGGTAATGGTTACGGGCAATCAGCCCCAGCATTTT. Translated: CASSLRVMVTGNQPQHF.

The chain joins TRBV6-5 to TRBJ2-5; no firm D call. This CDR3 is built from 14 residues. Germline CDR1 is MNHEY and CDR2 is SVGAGI. Trimming stripped 5 bases from V and 1 base from J, with 11 bases between. This CDR3 is CASSRGYGQETQYF. CDR3 nucleotides: TGTGCCAGCAGTCGCGGCTATGGCCAAGAGACCCAGTACTTC.

This chain uses TRBV2 with TRBJ1-3; D is undetermined. V lost 4 bases and J lost 0, with 10 bases in between. This CDR3 is built from 15 residues. Germline V gives CDR1 SNHLY, CDR2 FYNNEI. The CDR3 protein is CASSGQKDSGNTIYF. The CDR3 DNA sequence: TGTGCCAGCAGTGGTCAGAAGGACTCTGGAAACACCATATATTTT.

This chain uses TRBV9 with TRBJ1-3; no reliable D call. CDR1 and CDR2 (germline): SGDLS, YYNGEE. CDR3 length: 12 residues. Trimming took 0 bases from V and 8 from J, leaving 6 bases between them. The CDR3 bases are TGTGCCAGCAGCGTAGTTGGGGACACCATATATTTT. This sequence encodes CASSVVGDTIYF.

The chain uses TRBV2 and TRBJ1-1; tentatively, D is TRBD1 (6 bases). The length of the CDR3 is 14 residues. Trimming cost V 6 bases and J 1 base, with 12 bases left between them. Per germline, CDR1 SNHLY and CDR2 FYNNEI. CDR3 sequence: CASRPRDTNTEAFF. CDR3 DNA: TGTGCCAGCAGGCCCCGGGACACGAACACTGAAGCTTTCTTT.

V is TRBV11-3 and J is TRBJ2-7, with D perhaps matching TRBD2 (6 bases). Trimming took off 5 bases at V and 2 bases at J, with 13 bases between the two ends. Germline CDR1 is SGHNT and CDR2 is YENEEA. CDR3 length equals 14 residues. CDR3: CASSPRDGPYEQYF. The CDR3 DNA follows: TGTGCCAGCAGCCCGCGGGACGGTCCCTACGAGCAGTACTTC.

The chain has TRBV7-2 and TRBJ2-3; 8 positions match TRBD2. The CDR3 is 16 residues long. CDR1 is SGHTA, CDR2 FQGNSA, per germline. V lost 2 bases, J lost 8 bases, and 12 bases stayed unmatched. CDR3 bases: TGTGCCAGCAGCTTATCTGGCGGGGGGCCCCTTAGTACGCAGTATTTT. Residues: CASSLSGGGPLSTQYF.

The chain uses TRBV3-1 (or the pseudogene TRBV3-2) and TRBJ2-2; D perhaps matches TRBD2 (6 bases). This CDR3 comprises 15 residues. V lost 1 base and J 7 bases, leaving 13 bases between the germline ends. Germline loops: CDR1 LGHDT, CDR2 YNNKEL (reference sequence). CDR3 sequence reads: CASSQGLIAVGELFF. CDR3 DNA sequence: TGTGCCAGCAGCCAAGGGTTGATAGCGGTCGGGGAGCTGTTTTTT.

The chain has TRBV7-9 and TRBJ2-3; 11 nucleotides match TRBD1. The trim removed 5 bases at V and 2 bases at J, leaving 15 bases unmatched. Germline V gene sequence: CDR1 SEHNR, CDR2 FQNEAQ (reference sequence). This CDR3 has 19 residues. CDR3 amino acids: CASSGGGQGDRSSTDTQYF. CDR3 DNA sequence: TGTGCCAGCAGCGGAGGGGGACAGGGGGACCGATCGTCCACAGATACGCAGTATTTT.

The rearrangement links TRBV7-2 to TRBJ1-2, with 8 bases aligning to TRBD1. The CDR3 sequence is 14 residues long. Germline trimming cut 5 bases from V and 4 bases from J; bases unmatched to any gene: 6. The germline gives CDR1 SGHTA, CDR2 FQGNSA. The CDR3 reads CASSPGGAGYGYTF. CDR3 coding DNA: TGTGCCAGCAGCCCAGGGGGCGCCGGCTATGGCTACACCTTC.

The rearrangement joins TRBV11-1 to TRBJ2-7; no definite D call. The germline gives CDR1 SGHAT, CDR2 FQDESV (reference sequence). CDR3 length: 14 amino acids. The V and J ends lost 2 bases and 3 bases respectively, with 11 bases between them. CDR3 sequence reads: CASSLRVSRYEQYF. The DNA for the CDR3 is TGTGCCAGCAGCTTACGGGTTTCTCGCTACGAGCAGTACTTC.

The gene calls are TRBV7-9 and TRBJ2-5; 7 bases match TRBD2. J lost 4 bases, V lost 5 bases, and 7 bases had no gene match. The CDR3 length is 14 residues. The germline CDR1 and CDR2 sequences are SEHNR and FQNEAQ (reference sequence). The CDR3 coding sequence is TGTGCCAGCAGCACTAGCGTCGCGGTAGAGACCCAGTACTTC. This gives the protein CASSTSVAVETQYF.

The genes are TRBV19 and TRBJ1-1; tentative D call: TRBD1 (5 bases). The CDR3 contains 15 residues. Germline V gene data show CDR1 as LNHDA and CDR2 as SQIVND (reference sequence). The V gene lost 5 bases and the J gene lost 1 base, with 14 bases spanning the gap. For the CDR3, the DNA is TGTGCCAGTAGTGCGCCCGGGACGGGGAACACTGAAGCTTTCTTT. Translated: CASSAPGTGNTEAFF.

This clone was detected a few times. This specimen includes other DNA sequences encoding the same CDR3. This chain uses TRBV12-3 or TRBV12-4 with TRBJ2-3; no definite D call. The CDR3 runs 12 residues. The V end was cut by 5 bases, the J end by 0 bases, with 3 bases between. The CDR3, as DNA: TGTGCCAGCAGTCCGAGCACAGATACGCAGTATTTT. It codes for CASSPSTDTQYF.

The chain employs TRBV6-5 and TRBJ1-6, with D possibly matching TRBD1 (6 bases). Germline V gene lookup returns CDR1 MNHEY and CDR2 SVGAGI. The CDR3 extends over 15 amino acids. Trimming took off 6 bases at V and 5 bases at J, with 14 bases between the two ends. The CDR3 DNA reads as TGTGCCAGCAGACTAGGGACACCCCATAATTCACCCCTCCACTTT. It translates to CASRLGTPHNSPLHF.